The 20 T cell receptor beta chains below come from one sample, sequenced in a study of T cell responses to AZD1222 COVID-19 vaccine. Profiling relied on immunoSEQ multiplex PCR, and the TCRdb table lists in-frame clones only, not all of them. Of about 120,000 clones in the sample, around 80% were seen once. Material: peripheral blood, obtained on day 0 of AZD1222 vaccination. Source of these receptors: an adult in good health.

The rearrangement uses TRBV5-4 and TRBJ2-3; 13 bases map to TRBD2. Looked up from germline, CDR1 is SGHNT and CDR2 is YYREEE (reference sequence). Trimming took 4 bases from V and 3 from J; bases not matched to a gene: 11. CDR3 length equals 18 residues. CDR3 DNA sequence: TGTGCCAGCAGCGGGCGGACTAGCGGGAGTCCTGGGACAGATACGCAGTATTTT. Translating gives CASSGRTSGSPGTDTQYF. Full variable domain (remainder filled in from reference TRBV5-4 and TRBJ2-3): ETGVTQSPTHLIKTRGQQVTLRCSSQSGHNTVSWYQQALGQGPQFIFQYYREEENGRGNFPPRFSGLQFPNYSSELNVNALELDDSALYLCASSGRTSGSPGTDTQYFGPGTRLTVL.

This clone was detected a few times. V gene TRBV19 combines with J gene TRBJ1-1, with TRBD1 as a possible D gene (5 bases). CDR3 length: 13 residues. The V end lost 7 bases, the J end lost 2 bases, and 11 bases lay between the germline ends. Germline assignment: CDR1 LNHDA and CDR2 SQIVND (reference sequence). CDR3 nucleotide sequence: TGTGCCAGTAATCAGGGCCTAAACACTGAAGCTTTCTTT. This codes for CASNQGLNTEAFF.

The V call is TRBV23-1, the J call TRBJ2-7; D gene ambiguous. TRBV23-1 is reported as an ORF; its role is uncertain. The CDR3 is 16 residues long. With 3 bases removed from V and 7 bases from J, the gap between germline ends came to 22 bases. CDR3 region: CASSQTPNSFGREQYF. The CDR3 DNA reads as TGCGCCAGCAGTCAGACTCCAAACAGTTTCGGTAGGGAGCAGTACTTC.

This chain links TRBV9 with TRBJ1-1, with D unclear. The germline V gene encodes CDR1 SGDLS and CDR2 YYNGEE. The CDR3 is made up of 13 amino acids. V was shortened by 3 bases and J by 9 bases, with 15 bases between the two germline ends. In nucleotides, the CDR3 is TGTGCCAGCAGCGGGACCATTCAGCCTCAAGCTTTCTTT. Translation: CASSGTIQPQAFF.

This chain links TRBV2 with TRBJ2-7; a possible D gene is TRBD1 (6 bases). This CDR3 is built from 14 residues. Germline assignment: CDR1 SNHLY and CDR2 FYNNEI. The V gene lost 7 bases and the J gene lost 4 bases, with 17 bases spanning the gap. CDR3 in amino acids: CASMSGHGEYEQYF. The CDR3 DNA is TGTGCCAGCATGTCGGGACACGGAGAGTACGAGCAGTACTTC.

This clone occurred once. The rearrangement uses TRBV4-3 and TRBJ2-3; the D call may be TRBD1 or TRBD2 (6 bases each). V lost 4 bases and J lost 4, with 21 bases in between. Germline-derived CDR1 and CDR2 are LGHNA and YSLEER. CDR3 length: 17 amino acids. The CDR3 DNA sequence: TGCGCCAGCAGCCCCTTGCTAGCGCAGGGGCGCGCAGATACGCAGTATTTT. Translated: CASSPLLAQGRADTQYF.

The chain employs TRBV12-2 and TRBJ2-7; the table gives TRBD1 as D, unverified against the DNA. TRBV12-2 is listed as a pseudogene. This CDR3 region has 17 residues. The CDR3 DNA sequence: TGTGCAAGTCGCTTTATTCGAAGGTCGGCAGGGCGATCGGAGCAGTACTTC. Its translation: CASRFIRRSAGRSEQYF.

The chain has TRBV30 and TRBJ2-7, with D possibly matching TRBD2 (5 bases). V was shortened by 0 bases and J by 7 bases, with 16 bases between the two germline ends. CDR3 length equals 14 residues. Germline values: CDR1 GTSNPN, CDR2 SVGIG (reference sequence). CDR3 sequence reads: CAWSVSLATGEQYF. DNA of the CDR3: TGTGCCTGGAGTGTTTCTTTGGCGACGGGAGAGCAGTACTTC.

In its sample, this clone was seen a few times. The chain combines TRBV18 with TRBJ1-1; 7 bases are shared with TRBD1. The ends lost 4 bases at V and 10 bases at J; junction bases unmatched: 9. The CDR3 spans 13 residues. CDR1 and CDR2 (germline): KGHSH, LQKENI. The CDR3 DNA reads TGTGCCAGCTCACTGGACAGGACCTCTGGAGCTTTCTTT. Translation gives CASSLDRTSGAFF.

The rearrangement joins TRBV10-1 to TRBJ1-1; D not resolved. This CDR3 spans 16 amino acids. The V end was cut by 7 bases, the J end by 1 base, with 19 bases between. Germline V gene data show CDR1 as WNHNN and CDR2 as SYGVQD (reference sequence). In DNA, the CDR3 is TGCGCCAGCATATCCACAAATTCGACGGGGAACACTGAAGCTTTCTTT. Its translation: CASISTNSTGNTEAFF.

The chain links TRBV5-5 to TRBJ2-4; 9 bases are a match to TRBD1. Germline CDR1 and CDR2: SGHKS and YYEKEE (reference sequence). The junction had 3 bases not matched to a gene; V was cut back by 2 bases and J by 6 bases. The CDR3 is 14 amino acids. The CDR3 region has the DNA TGTGCCAGCAGCTTAGGGACAGGGAGAAACATTCAGTACTTC. Protein product: CASSLGTGRNIQYF.

The chain links TRBV5-6 to TRBJ2-3; D ambiguous. CDR1 and CDR2 (germline): SGHDT, YYEEEE. The CDR3 has 14 residues. V lost 1 base and J lost 6, with 12 bases in between. The CDR3 bases are TGTGCCAGCAGCTTGTCGACGGACGCCGATACGCAGTATTTT. It is translated as CASSLSTDADTQYF.

The V call is TRBV5-1, the J call TRBJ2-2, with 8 bases identical to TRBD1. The length of the CDR3 is 16 residues. CDR1 is SGHRS and CDR2 is YFSETQ in the germline V gene. V shed 6 bases, J shed 3 bases, and the junction held 10 bases outside the gene matches. CDR3 in amino acids: CASNQGAGRDTGELFF. In nucleotides, the CDR3 is TGCGCCAGCAACCAGGGGGCGGGACGGGACACCGGGGAGCTGTTTTTT.

The rearrangement joins TRBV7-8 to TRBJ2-7; D is ambiguous. There are 12 residues in the CDR3. The germline V and J ends were trimmed by 5 bases and 2 bases, with 7 bases remaining between them. CDR1 is SGHVS and CDR2 is FQNEAQ in the germline V gene. CDR3 bases: TGTGCCAGCAGCCTTGATGCCTACGAGCAGTACTTC. Its translation: CASSLDAYEQYF.

The chain is built from TRBV3-1 (or the pseudogene TRBV3-2) and TRBJ1-2, with no clear D. Germline V gene lookup returns CDR1 LGHDT and CDR2 YNNKEL (reference sequence). There are 13 residues in the CDR3. Trimming cost V 0 bases and J 10 bases, with 12 bases left between them. The CDR3 spells CASSQEGLGLYTF. The CDR3 DNA sequence: TGTGCCAGCAGCCAAGAGGGCCTGGGTCTCTACACCTTC.

In its sample, this clone was seen a few times. The DNA for the CDR3 is TGTGCCAGCAGCTCCCGGCAGGGGCAATTCGGAGGCTACACCTTC. It translates to CASSSRQGQFGGYTF. The chain joins TRBV28 to TRBJ1-2, with D tentatively TRBD1 (6 bases). V lost 6 bases, J lost 8 bases, and 22 bases lay in between. The germline V gene encodes CDR1 MDHEN and CDR2 SYDVKM. This CDR3 is built from 15 residues.

The chain combines TRBV7-2 with TRBJ2-7; 11 bases fit TRBD2. Trimming cost V 5 bases and J 6 bases; bases outside gene matches: 9. Germline CDR1 SGHTA, CDR2 FQGNSA. This CDR3 is built from 15 residues. In nucleotides, the CDR3 is TGTGCCAGCAGCCCACTAGCGGGGGCGGTGTTCGAGCAGTACTTC. It is translated as CASSPLAGAVFEQYF.

The V and J genes are TRBV30 and TRBJ2-7, with 9 bases that match TRBD2. The CDR3 covers 15 residues. V shed 2 bases and J 2 bases; nucleotides not matched to a gene: 7. Per the germline V gene, CDR1 is GTSNPN and CDR2 is SVGIG (reference sequence). CDR3 coding DNA: TGTGCCTGGAGTCCTTTAGCGGGGGTGACCTACGAGCAGTACTTC. It codes for CAWSPLAGVTYEQYF.

This chain joins TRBV9 and TRBJ1-5; a weak D match, TRBD1 (6 bases). This CDR3 has 13 amino acids. V was cut by 3 bases and J by 7 bases, with 11 bases left in between. Germline values: CDR1 SGDLS, CDR2 YYNGEE. The CDR3 loop reads CASSATDSQPQHF. DNA for the CDR3: TGTGCCAGCAGCGCTACGGACAGCCAGCCCCAGCATTTT.

The genes are TRBV7-2 and TRBJ2-5; a possible D gene is TRBD1 (6 bases). The germline V gene encodes CDR1 SGHTA and CDR2 FQGNSA. The CDR3 sequence is 15 residues long. V was cut by 0 bases and J by 5 bases, with 13 bases left in between. The CDR3 nucleotides are TGTGCCAGCAGCTTAGCGACAGGAGCTTGGGAGACCCAGTACTTC. It encodes CASSLATGAWETQYF.